This TCR beta chain was documented in a study of blood T cell repertoires in COVID-19. In the study overall: Spain, Italy and the United States supplied samples that represented acute and convalescent COVID-19.

Trimming stripped 4 bases from V and 0 bases from J, with 13 bases between. The CDR3 runs to 16 residues. Germline V gives CDR1 MNHNS, CDR2 SASEGT. Sequencing was performed with immunoSEQ multiplex PCR; in TCRdb, only in-frame clones are kept and a portion is missing. The sample shows more than 85,000 clones, approximately 88% of them seen only once. Sequencing used peripheral blood. This sequence joins TRBV6-1 and TRBJ1-3; the D is unclear. This TCR was sampled from a woman aged 55-69 years with acute or convalescent COVID-19. Here the CDR3 DNA reads TGTGCCAGCAGTGGGGCAGATGCGGGCTCTGGAAACACCATATATTTT. It encodes CASSGADAGSGNTIYF.